Listed below are T cell receptor beta chains from one sample, sequenced in a study of OX40 agonist ivuxolimab in advanced cancers. This table comes from immunoSEQ multiplex PCR, and its TCRdb copy is limited to in-frame clones, with some not included. The sample has approximately 94,000 clones; roughly nine tenths are singletons. Source: CD4+ or CD8+ T cells sorted from blood, taken in a trial of the OX40 agonist ivuxolimab. All receptors derive from an adult with an advanced solid tumor such as melanoma, head and neck, liver or kidney cancer. CDR3s include the opening cysteine and the closing phenylalanine or tryptophan. D genes are given only for firm matches. The size entry is marked missing in some rows and otherwise reads once, few, many or a size class.

TRBV4-1,NA,NA,TRBJ1-5,CASSQDSRGTQPQHF,TGCGCCAGCAGCCAAGATAGCAGGGGAACTCAGCCCCAGCATTTT
TRBV10-2,NA,NA,TRBJ1-2,CASSGGGDTNYGYTF,TGCGCCAGCAGTGGCGGGGGGGACACTAACTATGGCTACACCTTC
TRBV4-1,once,NA,TRBJ1-1,CASSKITGTEAFF,TGCGCCAGCAGTAAAATAACAGGCACTGAAGCTTTCTTT
TRBV13,NA,TRBD1,TRBJ1-2,CASSASGTGNYGYTF,TGTGCCAGCAGCGCCTCCGGGACAGGAAACTATGGCTACACCTTC
TRBV19,NA,NA,TRBJ2-2,CASSSNEAGELFF,TGTGCCAGTAGTAGTAATGAGGCCGGGGAGCTGTTTTTT
TRBV19,NA,NA,TRBJ1-1,CASSYSGTEAFF,TGTGCCAGTAGTTACTCCGGGACTGAAGCTTTCTTT
TRBV15,once,TRBD2,TRBJ2-7,CATSPSGSSYEQYF,TGTGCCACTAGCCCTAGCGGGAGCTCCTACGAGCAGTACTTC
TRBV5-1,NA,NA,TRBJ1-1,CASSLGLSLNTEAFF,TGCGCCAGCAGCTTGGGGCTCTCTCTCAACACTGAAGCTTTCTTT
TRBV5-6,NA,TRBD1,TRBJ2-7,CASSFGTGSYEQYF,TGTGCCAGCAGCTTCGGGACAGGATCCTACGAGCAGTACTTC
TRBV5-6,NA,NA,TRBJ2-7,CASSTSYEQYF,TGTGCCAGCAGCACCTCCTACGAGCAGTACTTC
TRBV27,once,NA,TRBJ1-2,CASSLVSGVGYTF,TGTGCCAGCAGTTTGGTTTCAGGGGTTGGCTACACCTTC
TRBV6-6,once,TRBD1,TRBJ2-2,CASYRDRADTGELFF,TGTGCCAGTTACCGGGACAGGGCTGACACCGGGGAGCTGTTTTTT
TRBV19,NA,NA,TRBJ2-7,CASSPATGGASSYEQYF,TGTGCCAGTAGTCCCGCCACAGGGGGGGCGTCATCCTACGAGCAGTACTTC
TRBV6-6,once,NA,TRBJ1-2,CASSYRADYGYTF,TGTGCCAGCAGTTATCGGGCGGACTATGGCTACACCTTC
TRBV28,few,NA,TRBJ2-1,CASSRRAYNEQFF,TGTGCCAGCAGTCGGCGGGCGTACAATGAGCAGTTCTTC
TRBV18,NA,NA,TRBJ1-3,CASSPSTATNTIYF,TGTGCCAGCTCACCATCGACAGCGACTAACACCATATATTTT
TRBV11-2,NA,NA,TRBJ2-1,CASSPPTTMPNEQFF,TGTGCCAGCAGCCCCCCGACAACTATGCCCAATGAGCAGTTCTTC
TRBV10-2,NA,TRBD1,TRBJ2-7,CATHRGDYEQYF,TGCGCCACCCACAGGGGTGACTACGAGCAGTACTTC
TRBV5-6,NA,NA,TRBJ1-1,CASSYTGTEAFF,TGTGCCAGCAGCTATACGGGCACTGAAGCTTTCTTT
TRBV5-6,NA,NA,TRBJ2-7,CASSLGEYEQYF,TGTGCCAGCAGCTTGGGCGAATACGAGCAGTACTTC
TRBV2,NA,NA,TRBJ2-5,CASSKNVGRALGETQYF,TGTGCCAGCAGTAAAAACGTAGGCCGGGCGTTGGGAGAGACCCAGTACTTC
TRBV6-6,NA,NA,TRBJ1-4,CASQHVGGSEEKLFF,TGTGCCAGCCAGCACGTAGGGGGGTCGGAGGAAAAACTGTTTTTT
TRBV5-4,NA,NA,TRBJ2-1,CASSLEQALNEQFF,TGTGCCAGCAGCTTAGAACAGGCGTTGAATGAGCAGTTCTTC
TRBV4-1,NA,NA,TRBJ2-1,CASSHRGFRNNEQFF,TGCGCCAGCAGTCACCGGGGGTTCCGAAACAATGAGCAGTTCTTC
TRBV19,NA,NA,TRBJ2-2,CASSIAGELFF,TGTGCCAGTAGTATAGCCGGGGAGCTGTTTTTT
TRBV28,NA,TRBD2,TRBJ2-7,CASSSRWASGNSYEQYF,TGTGCCAGCAGTTCGCGGTGGGCTAGCGGAAACTCCTACGAGCAGTACTTC
TRBV28,NA,TRBD1,TRBJ2-7,CASSPDRAYEQYF,TGTGCCAGCAGCCCCGACAGGGCCTACGAGCAGTACTTC
TRBV5-1,few,NA,TRBJ1-2,CASSLNSEGNTF,TGCGCCAGCAGCTTGAACAGCGAAGGGAACACCTTC
TRBV29-1,NA,TRBD1,TRBJ1-3,CSVPGQGSELSGNTIYF,TGCAGCGTCCCGGGACAGGGTTCGGAGCTCTCTGGAAACACCATATATTTT
TRBV7-8,NA,NA,TRBJ2-7,CASSLRDEQYF,TGTGCCAGCAGCCTGAGGGACGAGCAGTACTTC
TRBV27,NA,NA,TRBJ2-1,CASSLFGREQFF,TGTGCCAGCAGTTTATTTGGTCGAGAGCAGTTCTTC
TRBV5-1,NA,NA,TRBJ1-1,CASSLGGIELNTEAFF,TGCGCCAGCAGCTTGGGTGGGATAGAACTGAACACTGAAGCTTTCTTT
TRBV7-9,NA,NA,TRBJ1-4,CASSGTKGEKLFF,TGTGCCAGCAGCGGGACGAAAGGGGAAAAACTGTTTTTT
TRBV9,NA,TRBD2,TRBJ2-5,CASSVGEGLETQYF,TGTGCCAGCAGCGTAGGGGAGGGACTAGAGACCCAGTACTTC
TRBV5-1,NA,TRBD1,TRBJ1-5,CASSPGGGNQPQHF,TGCGCCAGCAGCCCAGGGGGTGGCAATCAGCCCCAGCATTTT
TRBV4-1,NA,TRBD1,TRBJ2-1,CASSQVGTVEFF,TGCGCCAGCAGCCAAGTTGGGACAGTGGAGTTCTTC
TRBV6-5,NA,NA,TRBJ1-5,CASTPRRDSNQPQHF,TGTGCCAGCACCCCCCGCAGGGATAGCAATCAGCCCCAGCATTTT
TRBV27,few,TRBD2,TRBJ2-5,CASSYRGGPGETQYF,TGTGCCAGCAGTTATCGCGGGGGGCCGGGGGAGACCCAGTACTTC
TRBV2,NA,TRBD2,TRBJ2-1,CASSVAGDSYNEQFF,TGTGCCAGCAGTGTAGCGGGAGACTCCTACAATGAGCAGTTCTTC
TRBV27,NA,NA,TRBJ1-1,CASSYWGGNTEAFF,TGTGCCAGCAGTTATTGGGGTGGGAACACTGAAGCTTTCTTT
TRBV27,once,NA,TRBJ1-5,CASSSRGLNQPQHF,TGTGCCAGCAGTTCGAGAGGGCTAAATCAGCCCCAGCATTTT
TRBV7-8,NA,NA,TRBJ2-1,CASSLAGGIHNEQFF,TGTGCCAGCAGCTTAGCGGGGGGCATACACAATGAGCAGTTCTTC
TRBV5-1,NA,NA,TRBJ2-7,CASSLGVQGNEQYF,TGCGCCAGCAGCTTGGGGGTACAGGGAAACGAGCAGTACTTC
TRBV11-2,NA,TRBD1,TRBJ2-3,CASSLGQGAREDTQYF,TGTGCCAGCAGCTTGGGACAGGGGGCGAGGGAAGATACGCAGTATTTT
TRBV6-1,once,NA,TRBJ1-5,CASSETRGYSSNQPQHF,TGTGCCAGCAGTGAAACCAGGGGATATAGTAGCAATCAGCCCCAGCATTTT
TRBV5-1,NA,TRBD1,TRBJ1-1,CASTVQGTNTEAFF,TGTGCCAGCACCGTACAGGGGACGAACACTGAAGCTTTCTTT
TRBV5-1,NA,TRBD1,TRBJ1-2,CASRNGTGFFYGYTF,TGCGCCAGCAGGAATGGGACAGGGTTTTTCTATGGCTACACCTTC